This is a list of T cell receptor beta chains from one sample in a study of monozygotic twins with inflammatory bowel disease. TCRdb reanalyzed the 5' RACE reads and collapses them to one entry per CDR3 protein, without DNA. The sample table sets out 110,000 to 150,000 distinct CDR3 sequences. Sequencing was performed on blood. The receptors originated from a human donor with ulcerative colitis or Crohn's disease, or a healthy co-twin of an affected twin (not recorded which). Both conserved end residues are part of each CDR3.

j_gene: TRBJ2-1; v_gene: TRBV28; CDR3aa: CASSLDRNEQFF
j_gene: TRBJ1-2; v_gene: TRBV29-1; CDR3aa: CSGETGEVYTF
j_gene: TRBJ1-1; v_gene: TRBV29-1; CDR3aa: CSGGTSMNTEAFF
j_gene: TRBJ1-1; v_gene: TRBV7-9; CDR3aa: CASSLVGDQGEAFF
j_gene: TRBJ2-3; v_gene: TRBV28; CDR3aa: CASSLRVGNPYF
j_gene: TRBJ1-1; v_gene: TRBV7-8; CDR3aa: CASSLGQGDTEAFF
j_gene: TRBJ2-5; v_gene: TRBV25-1; CDR3aa: CASTGTAQETQYF
j_gene: TRBJ2-5; v_gene: TRBV29-1; CDR3aa: CSAGTSGNQETQYF
j_gene: TRBJ1-1; v_gene: TRBV19; CDR3aa: CASSPGQGDTAFF
j_gene: TRBJ2-1; v_gene: TRBV5-1; CDR3aa: CASSFVVSGRIDEQFF
j_gene: TRBJ2-2; v_gene: TRBV7-2; CDR3aa: CASSHDFGTGGAGELFF
j_gene: TRBJ2-5; v_gene: TRBV7-2; CDR3aa: CASQISWGSQETQYF
j_gene: TRBJ1-5; v_gene: TRBV4-1; CDR3aa: CASSQDRAGAANQPQHF
j_gene: TRBJ2-3; v_gene: TRBV9; CDR3aa: CASSAQGARTDTQYF
j_gene: TRBJ2-1; v_gene: TRBV9; CDR3aa: CASSVEEGPVREQFF
j_gene: TRBJ2-5; v_gene: TRBV7-2; CDR3aa: CASRSDGLPGETQYF
j_gene: TRBJ2-1; v_gene: TRBV29-1; CDR3aa: CSVTSGRADLFRRYSPEQFF
j_gene: TRBJ1-5; v_gene: TRBV6-1; CDR3aa: CASSEALKGGYQPQHF
j_gene: TRBJ2-7; v_gene: TRBV4-3; CDR3aa: CASSQVLAGSYEQYF
j_gene: TRBJ1-5; v_gene: TRBV6-2/TRBV6-3; CDR3aa: CASSFLLDNQPQHF
j_gene: TRBJ2-5; v_gene: TRBV7-2; CDR3aa: CASSLLQGWETQYF
j_gene: TRBJ2-5; v_gene: TRBV4-3; CDR3aa: CASSRGQGLQETQYF
j_gene: TRBJ2-7; v_gene: TRBV5-4; CDR3aa: CASSPRGLAGRNEQYF
j_gene: TRBJ1-1; v_gene: TRBV11-3; CDR3aa: CASSLDRGDRWNTEAFF
j_gene: TRBJ1-5; v_gene: TRBV9; CDR3aa: CASSFKRVTFSNQPQHF
j_gene: TRBJ1-1; v_gene: TRBV4-1; CDR3aa: CASSQERVNTEAFF
j_gene: TRBJ1-2; v_gene: TRBV7-6; CDR3aa: CASSLGQGPAPVYGYTF
j_gene: TRBJ1-1; v_gene: TRBV24-1; CDR3aa: CATSGMGQGEAFF
j_gene: TRBJ1-5; v_gene: TRBV6-2/TRBV6-3; CDR3aa: CASIFNQPQHF
j_gene: TRBJ2-3; v_gene: TRBV5-1; CDR3aa: CASRTSGSADTQYF
j_gene: TRBJ2-7; v_gene: TRBV28; CDR3aa: CASSSPGTGSYEQYF
j_gene: TRBJ1-2; v_gene: TRBV5-1; CDR3aa: CASSLGTSNYGYTF
j_gene: TRBJ2-3; v_gene: TRBV5-1; CDR3aa: CASSLGGRDTQYF
j_gene: TRBJ2-1; v_gene: TRBV5-1; CDR3aa: CASSLRLGGSYNEQFF
j_gene: TRBJ2-5; v_gene: TRBV28; CDR3aa: CASSVRRETQYF
j_gene: TRBJ2-7; v_gene: TRBV3-1; CDR3aa: CASSLSGRVRHEQYF
j_gene: TRBJ1-5; v_gene: TRBV19; CDR3aa: CASSQVQRPQHF
j_gene: TRBJ1-2; v_gene: TRBV19; CDR3aa: CASSPDRGISGYTF
j_gene: TRBJ1-1; v_gene: TRBV5-1; CDR3aa: CASSLDEGRNTEAFF
j_gene: TRBJ2-2; v_gene: TRBV5-1; CDR3aa: CASSLEGPPGELFF
j_gene: TRBJ2-3; v_gene: TRBV6-1; CDR3aa: CASSDGSADTQYF
j_gene: TRBJ2-1; v_gene: TRBV27; CDR3aa: CASSPRTSGTEQFF
j_gene: TRBJ2-6; v_gene: TRBV5-1; CDR3aa: CASSSPTQTNVLTF
j_gene: TRBJ2-1; v_gene: TRBV24-1; CDR3aa: CATSDFGVEQFF
j_gene: TRBJ1-2; v_gene: TRBV29-1; CDR3aa: CSVSEGQGGYGYTF
j_gene: TRBJ1-4; v_gene: TRBV12-3/TRBV12-4; CDR3aa: CASSPGRANEKLFF
j_gene: TRBJ1-3; v_gene: TRBV20-1; CDR3aa: CSADYRGRNTIYF
j_gene: TRBJ2-6; v_gene: TRBV10-2; CDR3aa: CASTRTGSSGANVLTF
j_gene: TRBJ2-7; v_gene: TRBV7-2; CDR3aa: CASSQGLAIYEQYF
j_gene: TRBJ2-4; v_gene: TRBV11-2; CDR3aa: CASSLDLAEKTLAKNIQYF
j_gene: TRBJ2-7; v_gene: TRBV20-1; CDR3aa: CSARRQDLFYEQYF